These 2 T cell receptor beta chains were all obtained from the same sample, sequenced in a study of T cells in Graves' hyperthyroidism and ophthalmopathy. RNA transcripts were the template for amplifying TCR beta CDR3 regions. First-round RT-PCR of the TCR CDR3 relied on the HTBI primer set. TCRdb itself ran the multiplex PCR reads through MiXCR, one entry per CDR3 protein. The sample has fewer than 900,000 distinct CDR3 sequences; 15% to 20% are singletons. The specimen sequenced was blood. These receptors were collected from a man between 18 and 29 years old with Graves' hyperthyroidism.

In this sample, this clonotype turned up many times. The V and J genes are TRBV28 and TRBJ2-5, with D maybe TRBD1 (6 bases). The CDR3 runs 15 residues. V lost 4 bases, J lost 3 bases, and 15 bases lay in between. Germline V lookup: CDR1 MDHEN, CDR2 SYDVKM. This chain's CDR3 is CASSSASGQEETQYF. CDR3 sequence (DNA): TGTGCCAGCAGTTCCGCGTCGGGACAAGAAGAGACCCAGTACTTC.

This clonotype was recorded at least ten times. The chain combines TRBV7-8 with TRBJ2-1; no clear D. Trimming removed 5 bases from V and 9 bases from J, with 8 bases in between. Germline V gene sequence: CDR1 SGHVS, CDR2 FQNEAQ. The CDR3 is 11 residues long. CDR3 protein: CASSALREQFF. The CDR3 coding sequence is TGTGCCAGCAGCGCCCTTCGTGAGCAGTTCTTC.